The 32 T cell receptor beta chains in this list originate from one sample, sequenced in a study of blood T cell repertoires in COVID-19. Data came from immunoSEQ multiplex PCR; TCRdb stores just in-frame clones and leaves some out. The sample has approximately 380,000 clones, about 88% seen once. The sample taken for sequencing was PBMCs or T cells enriched from blood (not recorded which). The receptor set was obtained from a woman aged 18 to 35 who had recovered from COVID-19.

The chain joins TRBV6-5 to TRBJ2-7, with TRBD1 matching 7 bases. The CDR3 contains 16 residues. The junction had 10 bases not matched to a gene; V was cut back by 2 bases and J by 3 bases. Looked up from germline, CDR1 is MNHEY and CDR2 is SVGAGI. The CDR3 nucleotides read TGTGCCAGCAGTTACCGGGACAGCTCTTTAGGCTACGAGCAGTACTTC. Protein sequence: CASSYRDSSLGYEQYF.

J is TRBJ1-2 and V is TRBV9; TRBD1 aligns across 7 bases. J was trimmed by 6 bases and V by 2 bases; bases with no gene match: 4. Per the germline V gene, CDR1 is SGDLS and CDR2 is YYNGEE. This CDR3 contains 13 residues. The CDR3 loop is CASSVTGVDGYTF. In nucleotides, the CDR3 is TGTGCCAGCAGCGTCACAGGGGTAGATGGCTACACCTTC.

J is TRBJ1-3 and V is TRBV2; the D is unclear. V lost 7 bases, J lost 1 base, and 14 bases lay in between. The CDR3 consists of 15 residues. The germline V gene encodes CDR1 SNHLY and CDR2 FYNNEI. CDR3 sequence (DNA): TGTGCCAGCATGGCGGAGCGCTTATCTGGAAACACCATATATTTT. This encodes CASMAERLSGNTIYF.

The rearrangement joins TRBV10-3 to TRBJ1-1; D not certain. CDR3 length: 16 amino acids. V shed 0 bases and J shed 1 base, with 12 bases lying between them. Germline V gene lookup returns CDR1 ENHRY and CDR2 SYGVKD. The CDR3 DNA follows: TGTGCCATCAGTGAGTCATTGGGCCGGGGGAACACTGAAGCTTTCTTT. This codes for CAISESLGRGNTEAFF.

The chain recombines TRBV11-2 with TRBJ2-2; tentatively, D is TRBD2 (6 bases). There are 14 residues in the CDR3. The V end was cut by 5 bases, the J end by 4 bases, with 11 bases between. CDR1 SGHAT and CDR2 FQNNGV come from the germline V gene. The CDR3, as DNA: TGTGCCAGCAGCCTATGGGGGGTCACCGGGGAGCTGTTTTTT. Its translation is CASSLWGVTGELFF.

V gene TRBV4-2 combines with J gene TRBJ2-7, with 14 bases identical to TRBD2. The CDR3 covers 18 residues. Germline values: CDR1 LGHNA, CDR2 YNFKEQ. The V gene end was trimmed by 1 base and the J gene end by 4 bases; junction bases not matched to a gene: 9. CDR3 protein: CASSQGPTSGGALYEQYF. DNA for the CDR3: TGTGCCAGCAGCCAAGGCCCGACTAGCGGGGGGGCCTTGTACGAGCAGTACTTC.

This chain joins TRBV30 and TRBJ1-6, with 7 bases matching TRBD1. The CDR3 sequence is 15 residues long. Germline CDR1 and CDR2: GTSNPN and SVGIG (reference sequence). V gave up 2 bases and J gave up 5 bases; unmatched junction bases: 6. The CDR3 nucleotides read TGTGCCTGGAGTAAGGGCCAGGGGGATAATTCACCCCTCCACTTT. Translated: CAWSKGQGDNSPLHF. Filled out from reference TRBV30 and TRBJ1-6, the complete variable domain reads SQTIHQWPATLVQPVGSPLSLECTVEGTSNPNLYWYRQAAGRGLQLLFYSVGIGQISSEVPQNLSASRPQDRQFILSSKKLLLSDSGFYLCAWSKGQGDNSPLHFGNGTRLTVT.

This clone is a singleton in its sample. Other DNA sequences in the same sample also yield this CDR3. V usage is TRBV30 and J usage is TRBJ1-3; 9 bases agree with TRBD1. V was pared by 1 base and J by 4 bases, with 5 bases of the junction left unmatched. Germline CDR1 GTSNPN, CDR2 SVGIG (reference sequence). This CDR3 comprises 15 residues. Written as DNA, the CDR3 is TGTGCCTGGAGTGAGGGTACAGGGGGCGGAAACACCATATATTTT. It translates to CAWSEGTGGGNTIYF.

This clone was detected only once. The rearrangement joins TRBV10-3 to TRBJ2-7; a weak D match, TRBD1 (5 bases). Trimming removed 2 bases from V and 3 bases from J, with 11 bases in between. Germline CDR1 ENHRY, CDR2 SYGVKD. The CDR3 is 14 residues long. The CDR3 is CAISENRNDYEQYF. The CDR3 coding sequence is TGTGCCATCAGTGAGAACAGGAACGACTACGAGCAGTACTTC.

J is TRBJ1-1 and V is TRBV5-6, with D unresolved. From germline, CDR1 is SGHDT and CDR2 YYEEEE. Trimming stripped 0 bases from V and 7 bases from J, with 10 bases between. This CDR3 spans 13 amino acids. The CDR3 bases are TGTGCCAGCAGCTTGGGTCCCAGTATTGAAGCTTTCTTT. It specifies CASSLGPSIEAFF.

This chain connects TRBV6-5 to TRBJ1-5; the match to TRBD1 covers 8 bases. V trimming: 7 bases; J trimming: 5 bases; junction bases outside the gene matches: 4. The CDR3 has 13 amino acids. The germline V gene encodes CDR1 MNHEY and CDR2 SVGAGI. As DNA, the CDR3 is TGTGCCAGCACTGGCAGGGGGCATCAGCCCCAGCATTTT. This encodes CASTGRGHQPQHF.

CDR3 loop: CASSLAKSVNEQFF. Here the CDR3 DNA reads TGTGCCAGCAGCTTGGCCAAATCGGTGAATGAGCAGTTCTTC. The V gene is TRBV5-4, the J gene TRBJ2-1, with D uncertain. CDR3 size: 14 residues. The ends were cut back, 0 bases at V and 7 bases at J, with 11 bases in the middle. Per the germline V gene, CDR1 is SGHNT and CDR2 is YYREEE (reference sequence).

The V gene is TRBV27, the J gene TRBJ1-4; 10 bases are a match to TRBD1. Germline V gene data show CDR1 as MNHEY and CDR2 as SMNVEV (reference sequence). The V gene end was trimmed by 5 bases and the J gene end by 7 bases; junction bases not matched to a gene: 7. This CDR3 contains 15 residues. This chain's CDR3 is CASSPRQGAGEKLFF. As DNA, the CDR3 is TGTGCCAGCAGTCCCCGACAGGGGGCAGGTGAAAAACTGTTTTTT.

This rearrangement joins TRBV2 to TRBJ2-2, with D maybe TRBD2 (6 bases). The CDR3 has 15 residues. Trimming removed 3 bases at V and 2 bases at J, with 10 bases between. Germline assignment: CDR1 SNHLY and CDR2 FYNNEI. The CDR3 DNA reads as TGTGCCAGCAGTGAGGGGGGATTAAACACCGGGGAGCTGTTTTTT. It codes for CASSEGGLNTGELFF.

V gene TRBV5-6 combines with J gene TRBJ2-2, with 7 bases that match TRBD1. The germline V gene has CDR1 SGHDT and CDR2 YYEEEE. V shed 0 bases, J shed 12 bases, and the junction held 8 bases outside the gene matches. The CDR3 length is 14 residues. In DNA form, the CDR3 reads TGTGCCAGCAGCTTGGGAATAGGGGGCCAGCAGCTGTTTTTT. Protein sequence: CASSLGIGGQQLFF.

The chain is built from TRBV5-6 and TRBJ2-7, with D hard to call. Trimming stripped 4 bases from V and 3 bases from J, with 11 bases between. The CDR3 runs to 13 residues. Germline-derived CDR1 and CDR2 are SGHDT and YYEEEE. The CDR3 loop reads CASSLGDFYEQYF. The DNA of the CDR3 is TGTGCCAGCAGCCTCGGAGACTTCTACGAGCAGTACTTC.

This clone was counted between two and nine times. The rearrangement uses TRBV5-1 and TRBJ2-7, with 11 bases identical to TRBD1. This CDR3 comprises 15 residues. Trimming at V came to 0 bases and at J to 12 bases, leaving 11 bases not matched to a gene. The germline V gene encodes CDR1 SGHRS and CDR2 YFSETQ. The CDR3: CASSLDGTGGRVGYF. CDR3 DNA: TGCGCCAGCAGCTTGGACGGGACAGGGGGACGGGTTGGGTACTTC. Filled out from reference TRBV5-1 and TRBJ2-7, the complete variable domain reads KAGVTQTPRYLIKTRGQQVTLSCSPISGHRSVSWYQQTPGQGLQFLFEYFSETQRNKGNFPGRFSGRQFSNSRSEMNVSTLELGDSALYLCASSLDGTGGRVGYFGPGTRLTVT.

The V gene is TRBV2, the J gene TRBJ1-4; D remains unclear. V was shortened by 7 bases and J by 8 bases, with 11 bases between the two germline ends. The germline gives CDR1 SNHLY, CDR2 FYNNEI. The CDR3 length is 12 residues. The CDR3 protein is CASMVRGEKLFF. In DNA, the CDR3 is TGTGCCAGCATGGTTAGAGGCGAAAAACTGTTTTTT.

Here the CDR3 reads CASSPTGQGASSPLHF. The CDR3 nucleotides are TGTGCCAGCTCACCAACGGGACAGGGGGCCTCTTCACCCCTCCACTTT. The rearrangement joins TRBV18 to TRBJ1-6, with TRBD1 identical over 12 bases. Trimming took 2 bases from V and 9 from J; bases not matched to a gene: 5. Germline V gives CDR1 KGHSH, CDR2 LQKENI. CDR3 length equals 16 residues. Variable domain in full (rest from reference TRBV18 and TRBJ1-6): NAGVMQNPRHLVRRRGQEARLRCSPMKGHSHVYWYRQLPEEGLKFMVYLQKENIIDESGMPKERFSAEFPKEGPSILRIQQVVRGDSAAYFCASSPTGQGASSPLHFGNGTRLTVT.

This rearrangement joins TRBV7-2 to TRBJ2-1, with 7 nucleotides matching TRBD2. This CDR3 is 15 amino acids long. Germline V gene sequence: CDR1 SGHTA, CDR2 FQGNSA. Trimming cost V 4 bases and J 4 bases; bases outside gene matches: 7. The CDR3 bases are TGTGCCAGCAGCTCGGATATTAGCGGGTACAATGAGCAGTTCTTC. Encoded protein: CASSSDISGYNEQFF.

This chain joins TRBV12-3 or TRBV12-4 and TRBJ2-3; D ambiguous. CDR3 length: 11 residues. Trimming took off 7 bases at V and 3 bases at J, with 5 bases between the two ends. The CDR3 DNA sequence: TGTGCCAGCAAAGCAACAGATACGCAGTATTTT. Translation gives CASKATDTQYF.

The DNA for the CDR3 is TGTGCCAGCAGCCAAGAACTAGCGGGGGGTGGTGAGCAGTTCTTC. Translating gives CASSQELAGGGEQFF. The chain links TRBV4-2 to TRBJ2-1, with TRBD2 identical over 12 bases. The CDR3 has 15 residues. Per germline, CDR1 LGHNA and CDR2 YNFKEQ. V trimming: 0 bases; J trimming: 9 bases; junction bases outside the gene matches: 3.

This clone has only one observation. V usage is TRBV5-5 and J usage is TRBJ2-3, with 9 nucleotides matching TRBD1. The V and J ends lost 0 bases and 13 bases, in that order; junction bases with no gene match: 9. The CDR3 loop spans 14 amino acids. Germline V gene sequence: CDR1 SGHKS, CDR2 YYEKEE (reference sequence). This CDR3 reads CASSLALYRGRKYF. The CDR3 region has the DNA TGTGCCAGCAGCTTGGCACTTTACAGGGGGCGGAAGTATTTT.

The chain joins TRBV27 to TRBJ1-1; possible D gene TRBD1, 6 bases. Germline assignment: CDR1 MNHEY and CDR2 SMNVEV (reference sequence). Trimming stripped 6 bases from V and 4 bases from J, with 12 bases between. This CDR3 has 13 residues. For the CDR3, the DNA is TGTGCCAGCAGCCCACAGGGCGGCACTGAAGCTTTCTTT. Amino acids: CASSPQGGTEAFF.

The V call is TRBV2, the J call TRBJ2-6; no definite D call. This CDR3 is built from 14 residues. CDR1 is SNHLY, CDR2 FYNNEI, per germline. The germline V and J ends were trimmed by 10 bases and 2 bases, with 12 bases remaining between them. Here the CDR3 DNA reads TGTGCCAACAGCTATAATACTGGGGCCAACGTCCTGACTTTC. Residues: CANSYNTGANVLTF.

With regard to this clone: Other nucleotide sequences from this sample produce the same CDR3. The gene calls are TRBV5-1 and TRBJ2-3; D remains unclear. V gave up 0 bases and J gave up 0 bases, with 2 bases separating them. Per the germline V gene, CDR1 is SGHRS and CDR2 is YFSETQ. There are 13 residues in the CDR3. The CDR3 spells CASSLASTDTQYF. In DNA form, the CDR3 reads TGCGCCAGCAGCTTGGCGAGCACAGATACGCAGTATTTT.

In regard to this clone: The identical CDR3 is also encoded by other nucleotide sequences in the sample. The V call is TRBV7-6, the J call TRBJ1-4; D gene uncertain. The germline CDR1 and CDR2 sequences are SGHVS and FNYEAQ. V was shortened by 5 bases and J by 4 bases, with 11 bases between the two germline ends. The CDR3 runs to 14 residues. The CDR3, as DNA: TGTGCCAGCAGCCTGCGACGGGGTAATGAAAAACTGTTTTTT. Residues: CASSLRRGNEKLFF.

This clone was recorded once. The rearrangement links TRBV7-6 to TRBJ1-1; perhaps TRBD1 as D (5 bases). From germline, CDR1 is SGHVS and CDR2 FNYEAQ. The V end was cut by 5 bases, the J end by 11 bases, with 18 bases between. CDR3 length equals 13 residues. This CDR3 is CASSQTADSRAFF. CDR3 coding DNA: TGTGCCAGCAGCCAAACCGCCGACAGCAGGGCTTTCTTT.

The chain has TRBV13 and TRBJ2-1; no reliable D call. V was trimmed by 2 bases and J by 7 bases, leaving 15 bases between them. CDR3 length equals 15 residues. Germline-derived CDR1 and CDR2 are PRHDT and FYEKMQ (reference sequence). In DNA, the CDR3 is TGTGCCAGCAGCTTAAATCAGGTCTCGTGGAATGAGCAGTTCTTC. It translates to CASSLNQVSWNEQFF.

The chain employs TRBV7-9 and TRBJ2-7; TRBD2 might be the D (7 bases). Deletions cut 6 bases from V and 0 bases from J, with 21 bases between. The CDR3 is made up of 17 amino acids. Germline V lookup: CDR1 SEHNR, CDR2 FQNEAQ (reference sequence). Here the CDR3 DNA reads TGTGCCAGCAGTCGGCGCGGGGGCCTCATTTTCTCCTACGAGCAGTACTTC. Its protein is CASSRRGGLIFSYEQYF.

This chain connects TRBV27 to TRBJ1-2; D is possibly TRBD1 (6 bases). Germline V CDR1 and CDR2: MNHEY, SMNVEV (reference sequence). Trimming shortened V by 2 bases and J by 1 base, and 8 bases separated the two germline ends. The CDR3 loop spans 14 amino acids. CDR3 nucleotides: TGTGCCAGCAGTTTACGAGGGGGTAACTATGGCTACACCTTC. As protein: CASSLRGGNYGYTF.

To note about this clone: The identical CDR3 is also encoded by other nucleotide sequences in the sample. The V and J genes are TRBV5-1 and TRBJ2-3; 10 bases line up with TRBD2. This CDR3 is built from 17 residues. Losses at the gene ends were 0 bases for V and 3 bases for J; bases not matched to a gene: 7. CDR1 and CDR2 from the germline V gene are SGHRS and YFSETQ. The CDR3 loop is CASSLGRSGGATDTQYF. DNA for the CDR3: TGCGCCAGCAGCTTGGGTCGCAGCGGGGGGGCAACAGATACGCAGTATTTT.